These T cell receptor beta chains were read from a single sample in a study of shared T cell receptors in the human thymus. Assay used: immunoSEQ multiplex PCR; TCRdb lists only in-frame clones, some missing. The sample lists 500,000 to 850,000 clones; around 87% were seen once. These records were also assigned to another study, of human thymus T cells.

Sequenced: thymocytes. These receptor sequences come from a boy in the first two years of life with a congenital heart defect. The CDR3 runs from the conserved cysteine through the conserved F or W. The order of the fields is D gene, V gene, J gene, clone size, CDR3 DNA, CDR3 protein. The D gene is left open where the match is weak. Only some rows state a clone size, as once, few, many or a class for expanded clones.

D gene: .
V gene: TRBV6-5
J gene: TRBJ2-7
clone size: once
CDR3 DNA: TGTGCCAGCCAGGGACACAAGACCTACGAGCAGTACTTC
CDR3 protein: CASQGHKTYEQYF

D gene: TRBD2
V gene: TRBV13
J gene: TRBJ2-1
clone size: .
CDR3 DNA: TGTGCCAGCAGCTCCCACCGTTCACCTCCTCGACTAGCGGGAGAAGATAATGAGCAGTTCTTC
CDR3 protein: CASSSHRSPPRLAGEDNEQFF

D gene: TRBD1
V gene: TRBV30
J gene: TRBJ1-5
clone size: .
CDR3 DNA: TGTGCCTGGAGTCCCAAGTTACAGGGGGGCGGACAGCCCCAGCATTTT
CDR3 protein: CAWSPKLQGGGQPQHF

D gene: TRBD1
V gene: TRBV4-3
J gene: TRBJ1-6
clone size: few
CDR3 DNA: TGCGCCAGCAGCCGCGACAGGGGGCTCTCACCCCTCCACTTT
CDR3 protein: CASSRDRGLSPLHF

D gene: TRBD2
V gene: TRBV25-1
J gene: TRBJ2-3
clone size: .
CDR3 DNA: TGTGCCAGCAGTAACTTCGGGAGGGGCACAGATACGCAGTATTTT
CDR3 protein: CASSNFGRGTDTQYF

D gene: TRBD2
V gene: TRBV25-1
J gene: TRBJ2-1
clone size: .
CDR3 DNA: TGTGCCAGCAGTGAAGGGTGGGAGGGAGGGTACAATGAGCAGTTCTTC
CDR3 protein: CASSEGWEGGYNEQFF

D gene: .
V gene: TRBV28
J gene: TRBJ1-4
clone size: .
CDR3 DNA: TGTGCCAGCAGTTTGCGCCACAGGGATACTAATGAAAAACTGTTTTTT
CDR3 protein: CASSLRHRDTNEKLFF

D gene: .
V gene: TRBV21-1
J gene: TRBJ2-7
clone size: .
CDR3 DNA: TGTGCCAGCAGCAAAGAGGGACAGGGTATCGGCGAGCAGTACTTC
CDR3 protein: CASSKEGQGIGEQYF

D gene: .
V gene: TRBV6-1
J gene: TRBJ1-3
clone size: .
CDR3 DNA: TGTGCCAGCATTACCGACAGGTCTGGAAACACCATATATTTT
CDR3 protein: CASITDRSGNTIYF

D gene: TRBD1
V gene: TRBV5-1
J gene: TRBJ1-6
clone size: .
CDR3 DNA: TGCGCCAGCAGCCCACGGACAGGGAGGGATAATTCCCCCCTCCACTTT
CDR3 protein: CASSPRTGRDNSPLHF

D gene: .
V gene: TRBV2
J gene: TRBJ1-1
clone size: .
CDR3 DNA: TGTGCCAGCAGTCCTGTGTTTTCCACAAGTGAAGCTTTCTTT
CDR3 protein: CASSPVFSTSEAFF

D gene: .
V gene: TRBV2
J gene: TRBJ2-7
clone size: .
CDR3 DNA: TGTGCCAGCAGTGAAGCGCTAGGACACCCTTCCGAGCAGTACTTC
CDR3 protein: CASSEALGHPSEQYF

D gene: TRBD2
V gene: TRBV18
J gene: TRBJ2-7
clone size: .
CDR3 DNA: TGTGCCAGCTCACCTTCCGGGACTAGCGGGAGGGCCGGATACGAGCAGTACTTC
CDR3 protein: CASSPSGTSGRAGYEQYF

D gene: TRBD1
V gene: TRBV4-3
J gene: TRBJ1-2
clone size: few
CDR3 DNA: TGCGCCAGCAGCCTGACAGGGAGGAACTATGGCTACACCTTC
CDR3 protein: CASSLTGRNYGYTF

D gene: TRBD1
V gene: TRBV28
J gene: TRBJ1-2
clone size: .
CDR3 DNA: TGTGCCAGCAGCCCGCCCGGGACAGGGAATCACCCTAACTATGGCTACACCTTC
CDR3 protein: CASSPPGTGNHPNYGYTF

D gene: .
V gene: TRBV20-1
J gene: TRBJ2-1
clone size: once
CDR3 DNA: TGCAGTGCTAGTCCCGGGGAGCAGTTCTTC
CDR3 protein: CSASPGEQFF

D gene: .
V gene: TRBV4-3
J gene: TRBJ1-2
clone size: .
CDR3 DNA: TGCGCCAGCAGCCCCTCGTTTAACTATGGCTACACCTTC
CDR3 protein: CASSPSFNYGYTF